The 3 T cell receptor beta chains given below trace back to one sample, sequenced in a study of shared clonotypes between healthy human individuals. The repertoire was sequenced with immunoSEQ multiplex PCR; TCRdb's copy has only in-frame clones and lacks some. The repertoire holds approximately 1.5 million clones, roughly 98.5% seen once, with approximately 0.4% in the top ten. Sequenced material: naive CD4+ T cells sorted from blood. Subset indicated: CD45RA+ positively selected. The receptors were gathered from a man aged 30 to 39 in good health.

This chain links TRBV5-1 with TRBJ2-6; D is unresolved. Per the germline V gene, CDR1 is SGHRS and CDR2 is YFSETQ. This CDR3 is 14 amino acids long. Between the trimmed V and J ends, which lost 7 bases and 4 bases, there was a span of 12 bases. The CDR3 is CASHDPQGANVLTF. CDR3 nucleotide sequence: TGCGCCAGCCACGACCCTCAGGGGGCCAACGTCCTGACTTTC.

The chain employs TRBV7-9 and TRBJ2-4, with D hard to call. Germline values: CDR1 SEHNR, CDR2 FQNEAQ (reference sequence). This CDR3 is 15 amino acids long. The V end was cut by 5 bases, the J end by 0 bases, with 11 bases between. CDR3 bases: TGTGCCAGCAGCGTAGATAGTCTAGCCAAAAACATTCAGTACTTC. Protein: CASSVDSLAKNIQYF.

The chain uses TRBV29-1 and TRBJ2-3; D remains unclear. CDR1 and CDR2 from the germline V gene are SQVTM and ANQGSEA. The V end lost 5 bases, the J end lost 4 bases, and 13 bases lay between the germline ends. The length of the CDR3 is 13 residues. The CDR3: CSVLSHLADTQYF. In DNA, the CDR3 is TGCAGCGTTCTGAGCCATCTCGCAGATACGCAGTATTTT.